Sequencing of this T cell receptor beta chain was carried out in a study of Ad26.COV2.S vaccination and SARS-CoV-2 variants. The CDR3 has 16 residues. Germline loops: CDR1 SGHRS, CDR2 YFSETQ. J gave up 5 bases and V 2 bases, and 9 bases lay outside the gene matches. Here immunoSEQ multiplex PCR was the method, and the copy in TCRdb shows in-frame clones only, minus some. The table shows 150,000 to 200,000 clones, with around 88% occurring only once. The specimen was peripheral blood, collected after recovery from COVID-19. The source is a human donor who had recovered from COVID-19. The chain is built from TRBV5-1 and TRBJ1-1, with 10 nucleotides matching TRBD1. CDR3 coding DNA: TGCGCCAGCAGCTTAGACAGGGGGCGGGTGGTGACTGAAGCTTTCTTT. Its translation: CASSLDRGRVVTEAFF. Based on the CDR3 plus reference TRBV5-1 and TRBJ1-1, the full variable domain is KAGVTQTPRYLIKTRGQQVTLSCSPISGHRSVSWYQQTPGQGLQFLFEYFSETQRNKGNFPGRFSGRQFSNSRSEMNVSTLELGDSALYLCASSLDRGRVVTEAFFGQGTRLTVV.